These 17 T cell receptor beta chains were all obtained from the same sample, sequenced in a study of Graves' ophthalmopathy and Graves' hyperthyroidism. TCR beta CDR3 amplification used RNA transcripts. Second-round multiplex PCR came after first-round RT-PCR with HTBI primers. One entry per CDR3 protein results from TCRdb running MiXCR on the multiplex PCR reads. Of about 1.2 million distinct CDR3 sequences in the sample, less than 45% were seen once. The sample taken for sequencing was peripheral blood or thyroid tissue (not recorded which). The receptors were sampled from an adult man with Graves' hyperthyroidism.

This clonotype was detected many times. The chain has TRBV20-1 and TRBJ2-7; no definite D call. Germline loops: CDR1 DFQATT, CDR2 SNEGSKA (reference sequence). CDR3 size: 12 residues. The V end was cut by 5 bases, the J end by 4 bases, with 12 bases between. The DNA of the CDR3 is TGCAGTGCTGCAAAGACTGATTACGAGCAGTACTTC. This codes for CSAAKTDYEQYF.

This clonotype turned up a few times. The V and J genes are TRBV5-1 and TRBJ2-7; the D is unclear. Per the germline V gene, CDR1 is SGHRS and CDR2 is YFSETQ. This CDR3 comprises 13 residues. With 1 base removed from V and 3 bases from J, the gap between germline ends came to 8 bases. The DNA for the CDR3 is TGCGCCAGCAGCTTGCACAGTCTCTACGAGCAGTACTTC. Protein product: CASSLHSLYEQYF.

This chain uses TRBV5-1 with TRBJ2-5, with 12 bases lining up with TRBD1. Trimming took 0 bases from V and 5 from J; bases not matched to a gene: 8. The germline V gene encodes CDR1 SGHRS and CDR2 YFSETQ. The CDR3 length is 17 residues. CDR3 nucleotides: TGCGCCAGCAGCTTGGCGGGGACAGGGGGCGCTCAGGAGACCCAGTACTTC. It yields the protein CASSLAGTGGAQETQYF.

The rearrangement uses TRBV7-2 and TRBJ2-5, with D perhaps TRBD1 or TRBD2 (5 bases each). Trimming left V 1 base short and J 5 bases short, with 8 bases between. Germline assignment: CDR1 SGHTA and CDR2 FQGNSA. The CDR3 covers 13 residues. Written as DNA, the CDR3 is TGTGCCAGCAGCTTAGGGGACGGGGAGACCCAGTACTTC. Its protein product is CASSLGDGETQYF.

This clonotype was seen just once. CDR3 DNA: TGCAGTGCTAACGGGGTGCACGAGCAGTACTTC. Its translation: CSANGVHEQYF. This chain connects TRBV20-1 to TRBJ2-7; possibly TRBD2 for D (5 bases). Trimming left V 4 bases short and J 5 bases short, with 9 bases between. From germline, CDR1 is DFQATT and CDR2 SNEGSKA (reference sequence). The CDR3 is 11 residues long.

This clonotype was counted at least ten times. The chain links TRBV2 to TRBJ2-7; D may be TRBD2 (8 bases). The CDR3 runs to 15 residues. With 3 bases removed from V and 2 bases from J, the gap between germline ends came to 14 bases. Germline values: CDR1 SNHLY, CDR2 FYNNEI. The CDR3 reads CASSDREGAAYEQYF. CDR3 nucleotides: TGTGCCAGCAGTGATCGGGAGGGGGCCGCCTACGAGCAGTACTTC. Complete variable domain (other parts from reference TRBV2 and TRBJ2-7): EPEVTQTPSHQVTQMGQEVILRCVPISNHLYFYWYRQILGQKVEFLVSFYNNEISEKSEIFDDQFSVERPDGSNFTLKIRSTKLEDSAMYFCASSDREGAAYEQYFGPGTRLTVT.

In regard to this clonotype: This could be a read error, since a much larger clone is one nucleotide away. The gene calls are TRBV4-3 and TRBJ1-1; D remains unclear. The CDR3 sequence is 15 residues long. V lost 4 bases and J 4 bases, leaving 16 bases between the germline ends. Germline values: CDR1 LGHNA, CDR2 YSLEER. This chain's CDR3 is CASSPAPWERTEAFF. DNA of the CDR3: TGCGCCAGCAGCCCAGCTCCTTGGGAACGCACTGAAGCTTTCTTT.

There are a few counts of this clonotype. The rearrangement links TRBV3-1 to TRBJ2-7; D remains unclear. Germline V gene data show CDR1 as LGHDT and CDR2 as YNNKEL (reference sequence). Between the trimmed V and J ends, which lost 1 base and 5 bases, there was a span of 6 bases. This CDR3 contains 12 residues. The CDR3 region has the DNA TGTGCCAGCAGCCAAGGTAAACACGAGCAGTACTTC. Its translation is CASSQGKHEQYF.

Concerning this clonotype: Mismatch with germline at one junction end may stem from a read error. The V call is TRBV10-3, the J call TRBJ2-7; 7 nucleotides line up with TRBD1. The CDR3 spans 14 residues. In germline, CDR1 is ENHRY, CDR2 SYGVKD. The CDR3 sequence is CASRPGQVTHERYF. Here the CDR3 DNA reads TGTGCCAGCAGGCCTGGACAGGTTACTCACGAGCGGTACTTC.

Notes on this clonotype: The junction does not match germline at one end; this may be a read error. This rearrangement joins TRBV7-3 to TRBJ1-1, with 7 positions matching TRBD1. The CDR3 extends over 14 amino acids. Per germline, CDR1 SGHTA and CDR2 FQGTGA. The CDR3 nucleotides are TGTGCCAGCAGCTCGGGACAGCCGAACACTGGAGCTTTCTTT. As protein: CASSSGQPNTGAFF.

This clonotype has at least ten counts. Relative to the germline gene, one junction end is altered; a read error may explain this. The chain carries TRBV5-1 and TRBJ1-5, with no clear D. Per the germline V gene, CDR1 is SGHRS and CDR2 is YFSETQ. The length of the CDR3 is 15 residues. The CDR3 reads CASRLGGLSNQPQHF. For the CDR3, the DNA is TGCGCCAGCAGATTGGGAGGACTTAGCAATCAGCCCCAGCATTTT.

The CDR3 region has the DNA TGTGCCAGTAAGAGGGCCCAAGAGGGACGCGCTAACTATGGCTACACCTTC. Its protein is CASKRAQEGRANYGYTF. This chain uses TRBV19 with TRBJ1-2, with a possible D match to TRBD1 (5 bases). The V end was cut by 7 bases, the J end by 0 bases, with 21 bases between. The germline V gene has CDR1 LNHDA and CDR2 SQIVND (reference sequence). CDR3 size: 17 residues. The full variable domain, its missing parts supplied by reference TRBV19 and TRBJ1-2, is DGGITQSPKYLFRKEGQNVTLSCEQNLNHDAMYWYRQDPGQGLRLIYYSQIVNDFQKGDIAEGYSVSREKKESFPLTVTSAQKNPTAFYLCASKRAQEGRANYGYTFGSGTRLTVV.

The chain uses TRBV7-8 and TRBJ1-6; D possibly corresponds to TRBD1 (6 bases). The CDR3 length is 14 residues. In germline, CDR1 is SGHVS, CDR2 FQNEAQ. Between the trimmed V and J ends, which lost 6 bases and 10 bases, there was a span of 16 bases. The CDR3 protein is CASRQTGSGSPLHF. The DNA for the CDR3 is TGTGCCAGCAGGCAAACAGGGTCGGGCTCACCCCTCCACTTT. Together with reference TRBV7-8 and TRBJ1-6, the CDR3 gives the full variable domain: GAGVSQSPRYKVAKRGQDVALRCDPISGHVSLFWYQQALGQGPEFLTYFQNEAQLDKSGLPSDRFFAERPEGSVSTLKIQRTQQEDSAVYLCASRQTGSGSPLHFGNGTRLTVT.

This clonotype was picked up many times. The CDR3 coding sequence is TGTGCCAGCAGTAAAGACGGACAGGGAGGTCAGCCCCAGCATTTT. Translating it yields CASSKDGQGGQPQHF. The rearrangement links TRBV12-3 or TRBV12-4 to TRBJ1-5; TRBD1 agrees at 8 bases. With 5 bases clipped from V and 6 bases from J, the junction kept 9 bases outside the gene matches. This CDR3 region has 15 residues.

This clonotype was recorded at least ten times. The genes are TRBV7-2 and TRBJ1-1, with D uncertain. Trimming removed 1 base at V and 11 bases at J, with 11 bases between. Germline CDR1 is SGHTA and CDR2 is FQGNSA. This CDR3 region has 12 residues. CDR3 bases: TGTGCCAGCAGCTTAGTAGGTATCAAGGCTTTCTTT. Its protein is CASSLVGIKAFF. Looking up the rest from reference TRBV7-2 and TRBJ1-1 gives the full variable domain: GAGVSQSPSNKVTEKGKDVELRCDPISGHTALYWYRQSLGQGLEFLIYFQGNSAPDKSGLPSDRFSAERTGGSVSTLTIQRTQQEDSAVYLCASSLVGIKAFFGQGTRLTVV.

This clonotype was observed a few times. J is TRBJ2-2 and V is TRBV5-1; TRBD1 is a possible D gene (6 bases). The CDR3 sequence is 13 residues long. Deletions cut 7 bases from V and 3 bases from J, with 10 bases between. Germline V CDR1 and CDR2: SGHRS, YFSETQ. The CDR3: CASVQGDTGELFF. The CDR3 DNA follows: TGCGCCAGCGTACAGGGCGACACCGGGGAGCTGTTTTTT.

This clonotype was seen many times. This chain uses TRBV4-1 with TRBJ1-4; no definite D call. Trimming removed 3 bases from V and 6 bases from J, with 5 bases in between. The germline CDR1 and CDR2 sequences are MGHRA and YSYEKL. CDR3 length: 12 amino acids. CDR3 amino acids: CASSHPYEKLFF. As DNA, the CDR3 is TGCGCCAGCAGCCACCCGTATGAAAAACTGTTTTTT.